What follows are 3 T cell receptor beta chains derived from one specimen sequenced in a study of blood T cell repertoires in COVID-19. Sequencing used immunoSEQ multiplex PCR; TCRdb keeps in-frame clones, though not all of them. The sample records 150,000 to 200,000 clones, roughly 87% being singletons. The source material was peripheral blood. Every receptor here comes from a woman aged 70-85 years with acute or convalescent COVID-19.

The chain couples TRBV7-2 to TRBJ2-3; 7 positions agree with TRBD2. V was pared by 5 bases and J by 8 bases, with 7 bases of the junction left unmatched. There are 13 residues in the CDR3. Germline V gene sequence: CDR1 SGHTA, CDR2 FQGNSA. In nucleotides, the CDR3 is TGTGCCAGCAGCCCCGGGACTATCGGTACGCAGTATTTT. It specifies CASSPGTIGTQYF.

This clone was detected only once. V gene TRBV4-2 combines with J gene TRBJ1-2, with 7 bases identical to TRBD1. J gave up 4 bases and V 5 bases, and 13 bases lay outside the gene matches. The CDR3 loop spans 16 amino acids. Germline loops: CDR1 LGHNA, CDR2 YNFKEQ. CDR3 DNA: TGTGCCAGCAGCTCAACTGCCGGGACAGACCTCTATGGCTACACCTTC. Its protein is CASSSTAGTDLYGYTF.

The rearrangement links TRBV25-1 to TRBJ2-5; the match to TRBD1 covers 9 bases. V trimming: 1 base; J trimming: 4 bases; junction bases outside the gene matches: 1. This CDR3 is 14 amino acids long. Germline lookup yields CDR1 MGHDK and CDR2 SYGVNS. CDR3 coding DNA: TGTGCCAGCAGTGAATTGGACAGGGGAGAGACCCAGTACTTC. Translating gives CASSELDRGETQYF.